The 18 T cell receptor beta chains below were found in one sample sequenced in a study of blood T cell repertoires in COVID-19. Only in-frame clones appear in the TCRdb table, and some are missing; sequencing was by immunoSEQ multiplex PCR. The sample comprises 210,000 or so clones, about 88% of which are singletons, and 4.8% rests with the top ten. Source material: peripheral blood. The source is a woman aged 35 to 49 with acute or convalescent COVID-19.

The CDR3 DNA is TGTGCCAGCACCCCGGGGGGGGCCCCAAACACCGGGGAGCTGTTTTTT. It is translated as CASTPGGAPNTGELFF. The chain uses TRBV5-4 and TRBJ2-2; 8 nucleotides match TRBD2. The germline gives CDR1 SGHNT, CDR2 YYREEE (reference sequence). The CDR3 has 16 residues. V shed 6 bases and J 2 bases; nucleotides not matched to a gene: 9.

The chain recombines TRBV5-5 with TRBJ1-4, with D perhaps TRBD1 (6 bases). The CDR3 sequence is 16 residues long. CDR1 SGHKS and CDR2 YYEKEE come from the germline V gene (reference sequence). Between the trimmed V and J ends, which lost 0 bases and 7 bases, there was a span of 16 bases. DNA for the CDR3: TGTGCCAGCAGCTTGGGTGGCAGGGGTGGTGGTGAAAAACTGTTTTTT. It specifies CASSLGGRGGGEKLFF.

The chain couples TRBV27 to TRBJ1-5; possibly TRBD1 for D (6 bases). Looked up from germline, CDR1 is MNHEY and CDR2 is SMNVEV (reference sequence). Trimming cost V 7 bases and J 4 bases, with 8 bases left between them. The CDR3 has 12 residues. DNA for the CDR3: TGTGCCAGCAAAACAGGGAATCAGCCCCAGCATTTT. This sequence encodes CASKTGNQPQHF.

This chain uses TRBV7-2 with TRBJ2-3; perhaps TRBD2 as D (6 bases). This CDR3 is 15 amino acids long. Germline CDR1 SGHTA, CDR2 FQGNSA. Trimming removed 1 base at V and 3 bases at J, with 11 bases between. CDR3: CASSLVAGSTDTQYF. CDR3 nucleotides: TGTGCCAGCAGCTTAGTGGCGGGAAGTACAGATACGCAGTATTTT.

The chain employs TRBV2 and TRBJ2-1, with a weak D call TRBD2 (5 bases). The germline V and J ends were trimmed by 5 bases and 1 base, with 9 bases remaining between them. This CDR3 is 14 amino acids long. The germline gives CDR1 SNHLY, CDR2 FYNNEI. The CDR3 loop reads CASSQERSYNEQFF. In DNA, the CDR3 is TGTGCCAGCAGTCAGGAGCGGTCCTACAATGAGCAGTTCTTC. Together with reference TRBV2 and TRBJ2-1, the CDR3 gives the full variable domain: EPEVTQTPSHQVTQMGQEVILRCVPISNHLYFYWYRQILGQKVEFLVSFYNNEISEKSEIFDDQFSVERPDGSNFTLKIRSTKLEDSAMYFCASSQERSYNEQFFGPGTRLTVL.

The CDR3 bases are TGTGCCAGCAGCCCGAGCCCCGCAGAGACCCAGTACTTC. Encoded protein: CASSPSPAETQYF. V gene TRBV9 combines with J gene TRBJ2-5; no reliable D call. Deletions cut 4 bases from V and 4 bases from J, with 11 bases between. CDR1 and CDR2 (germline): SGDLS, YYNGEE. There are 13 residues in the CDR3. Supplemented by reference TRBV9 and TRBJ2-5, the full variable domain reads DSGVTQTPKHLITATGQRVTLRCSPRSGDLSVYWYQQSLDQGLQFLIQYYNGEERAKGNILERFSAQQFPDLHSELNLSSLELGDSALYFCASSPSPAETQYFGPGTRLLVL.

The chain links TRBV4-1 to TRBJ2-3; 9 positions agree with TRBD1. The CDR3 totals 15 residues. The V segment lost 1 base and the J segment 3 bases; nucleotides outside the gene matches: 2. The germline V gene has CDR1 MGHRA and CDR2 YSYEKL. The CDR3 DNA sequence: TGCGCCAGCAGCCAAGGGGGACAGGGAACAGATACGCAGTATTTT. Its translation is CASSQGGQGTDTQYF.

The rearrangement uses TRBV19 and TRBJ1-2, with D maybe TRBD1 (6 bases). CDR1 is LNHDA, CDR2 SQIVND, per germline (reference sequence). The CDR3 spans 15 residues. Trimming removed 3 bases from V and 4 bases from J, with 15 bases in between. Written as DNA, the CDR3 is TGTGCCAGTAGTATCGCAGGGGCCCAAAGCTATGGCTACACCTTC. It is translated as CASSIAGAQSYGYTF.

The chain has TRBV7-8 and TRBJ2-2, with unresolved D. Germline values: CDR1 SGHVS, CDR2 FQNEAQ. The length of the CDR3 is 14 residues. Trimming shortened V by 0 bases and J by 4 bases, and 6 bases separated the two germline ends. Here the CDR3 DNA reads TGTGCCAGCAGCTTAGCGCGTGTCACCGGGGAGCTGTTTTTT. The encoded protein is CASSLARVTGELFF.

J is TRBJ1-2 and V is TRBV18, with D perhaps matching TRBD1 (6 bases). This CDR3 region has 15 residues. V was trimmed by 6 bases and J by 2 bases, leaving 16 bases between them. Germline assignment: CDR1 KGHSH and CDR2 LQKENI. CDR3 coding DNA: TGTGCCAGCTCCCAGGCCCGGGACACCAACTATGGCTACACCTTC. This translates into CASSQARDTNYGYTF.

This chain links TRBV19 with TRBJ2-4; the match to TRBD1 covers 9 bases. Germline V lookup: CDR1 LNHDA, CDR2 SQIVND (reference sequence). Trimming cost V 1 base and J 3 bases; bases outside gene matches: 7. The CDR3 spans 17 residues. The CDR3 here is CASSIVRDRANKNIQYF. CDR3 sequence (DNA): TGTGCCAGTAGTATAGTAAGGGACAGGGCTAACAAAAACATTCAGTACTTC.

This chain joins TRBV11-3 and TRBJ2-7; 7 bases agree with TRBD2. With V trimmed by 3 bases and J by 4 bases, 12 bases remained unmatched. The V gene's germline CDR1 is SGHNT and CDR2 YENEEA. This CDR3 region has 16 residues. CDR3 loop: CASSFAGSGAPYEQYV. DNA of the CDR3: TGTGCCAGCAGCTTCGCGGGGAGCGGGGCTCCATACGAGCAGTACGTC.

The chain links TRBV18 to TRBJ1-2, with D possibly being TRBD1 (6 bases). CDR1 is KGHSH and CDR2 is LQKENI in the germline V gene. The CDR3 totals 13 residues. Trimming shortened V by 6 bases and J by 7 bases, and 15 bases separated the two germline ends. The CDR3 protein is CASSADSRGGYTF. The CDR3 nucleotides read TGTGCCAGCTCCGCGGACAGTAGAGGTGGCTACACCTTC.

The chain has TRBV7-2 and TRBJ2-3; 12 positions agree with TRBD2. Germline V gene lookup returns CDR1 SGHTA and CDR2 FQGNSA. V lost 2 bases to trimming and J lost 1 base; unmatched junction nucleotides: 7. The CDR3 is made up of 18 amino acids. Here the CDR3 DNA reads TGTGCCAGCAGCTTACTCCTAGCGGGGGGGCACGGCACAGATACGCAGTATTTT. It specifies CASSLLLAGGHGTDTQYF.

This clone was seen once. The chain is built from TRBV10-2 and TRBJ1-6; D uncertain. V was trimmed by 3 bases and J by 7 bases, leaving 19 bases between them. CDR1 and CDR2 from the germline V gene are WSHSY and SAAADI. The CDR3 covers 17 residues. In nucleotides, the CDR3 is TGCGCCAGCAGTGATACCGGAGCCCGGTTGACGAATTCACCCCTCCACTTT. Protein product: CASSDTGARLTNSPLHF.

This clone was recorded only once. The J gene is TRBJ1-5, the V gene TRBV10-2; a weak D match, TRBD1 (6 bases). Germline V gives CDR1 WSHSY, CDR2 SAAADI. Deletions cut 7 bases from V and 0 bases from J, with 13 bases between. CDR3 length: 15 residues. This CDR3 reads CASNTDRYSNQPQHF. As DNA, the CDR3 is TGCGCCAGCAATACGGACAGATATAGCAATCAGCCCCAGCATTTT.

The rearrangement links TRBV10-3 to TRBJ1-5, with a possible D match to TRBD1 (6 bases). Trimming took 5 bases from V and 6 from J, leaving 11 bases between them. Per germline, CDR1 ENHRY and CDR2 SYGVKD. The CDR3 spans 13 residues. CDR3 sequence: CAISRQEVQPQHF. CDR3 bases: TGTGCCATCAGTAGACAGGAGGTTCAGCCCCAGCATTTT.

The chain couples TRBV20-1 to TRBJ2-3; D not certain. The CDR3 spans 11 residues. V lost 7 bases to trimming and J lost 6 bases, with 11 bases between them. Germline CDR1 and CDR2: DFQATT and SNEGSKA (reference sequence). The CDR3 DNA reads TGCAGTGGTCGGTCGTGGGATACGCAGTATTTT. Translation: CSGRSWDTQYF.